The present T cell receptor (beta chain) was sequenced within a study of response to subunit inactivated influenza vaccine. The study, taken as a whole, reports: The authors offered the suggestion that each seasonal influenza vaccination recruits few new T cells.

TCRdb redid the calling of the RT-PCR reads with MiXCR, one entry per CDR3 protein. The sample holds fewer than 700,000 distinct CDR3 sequences, 10% to 15% seen once. This clonotype was counted ten times or more. Its antigen is unknown. The receptor was isolated from a man aged 50-60 years who received an inactivated influenza vaccine. The sequencing used PBMCs from blood, collected more than 35 days after vaccination.

In DNA, the CDR3 is TGCAGCGTTGAAGAATTCGGGGGCCCGGGGACTGAAGCTTTCTTT. This translates into CSVEEFGGPGTEAFF. The chain couples TRBV29-1 to TRBJ1-1; D possibly corresponds to TRBD1 (6 bases). Trimming cost V 0 bases and J 5 bases, with 16 bases left between them. Germline CDR1 is SQVTM and CDR2 is ANQGSEA. This CDR3 has 15 residues.